This T cell receptor beta chain is drawn from a study of cytomegalovirus exposure and HLA in healthy donors. Points from the study as a whole: Specificity of a few CMV-associated chains for CMV antigens was verified in vitro. At a 0.05 false discovery rate, a later analysis found 16,951 TCR beta sequences to be associated with HLA alleles. Data from an earlier analysis indicated that most TCR beta V segments were productive either about 87% or about 30% of the time.

As to this clone: Its antigen is undetermined.

The CDR3 runs to 14 residues. The primer mix had 60 Vbeta and 13 Jbeta primers. Authors' methods: The authors later counted 65 million to 90 million unique TCR beta chains, some 11 million of them shared. Assay used: immunoSEQ multiplex PCR; TCRdb lists only in-frame clones, some missing. V and J calls and clone size come straight from that table; D and trimming were deduced from the DNA. The table records 170,000 or so clones, around 78% of them present only once. Sequenced sample: PBMCs. This receptor was taken from a woman between 50 and 59 years old in good health and CMV-seropositive. The chain joins TRBV21-1 to TRBJ2-1; the D call in the table, TRBD1, was not verified against the DNA. TRBV21-1 is a recognized pseudogene. CDR3 loop: CASSSTEAYNEQFF. The CDR3 DNA is TGTGCCAGCAGCTCGACAGAGGCCTACAATGAGCAGTTCTTC.